One and the same sample provided the 21 T cell receptor beta chains below, sequenced in a study of T cells in women clearing cervical HPV infection. Libraries were prepared by immunoSEQ multiplex PCR; TCRdb keeps only in-frame clonotypes and omits some of them. In total, the table holds about 21,000 clones. Sequenced input: blood buffy coat. These receptors all come from a woman aged 18-70 years with a cervical HPV16 infection that either progressed to CIN3+ or cleared (not recorded which).

Remarks on this clone: The read ends 3 residues shy of where the CDR3 ends; the end is completed using the germline J gene. This chain connects TRBV18 to TRBJ2-6; D is ambiguous. Between the trimmed V and J ends, which lost 6 bases and 1 base, there was a span of 4 bases. This CDR3 is built from 13 residues. Germline V gene lookup returns CDR1 KGHSH and CDR2 LQKENI. The CDR3 bases that were read are TGTGCCAGCTCCCCTTCTGGGGCCAACGTC. As protein: CASSPSGANV. The full CDR3 protein is CASSPSGANVLTF.

As to this clone: The CDR3 end falls 3 residues outside the read, so it is completed with the germline J gene. V is TRBV5-1 and J is TRBJ2-7; 11 bases line up with TRBD2. The ends lost 4 bases at V and 4 bases at J; junction bases unmatched: 7. Looked up from germline, CDR1 is SGHRS and CDR2 is YFSETQ. This CDR3 spans 15 amino acids. The covered CDR3 bases are TGCGCCAGCAGCCCCTTAGCGGGAGGGCCATACGAG. Translating gives CASSPLAGGPYE. The entire CDR3 reads CASSPLAGGPYEQYF.

On this clone: Read sequence stops 3 residues before the CDR3 end, and the germline J gene provides the missing end. The chain joins TRBV20-1 to TRBJ1-2; a weak D match, TRBD1 (6 bases). The CDR3 extends over 14 amino acids. V lost 1 base to trimming and J lost 4 bases, with 13 bases between them. The germline V gene has CDR1 DFQATT and CDR2 SNEGSKA (reference sequence). The CDR3 sequence: CSARGPGDAYGYTF. The DNA read from the CDR3 is TGCAGTGCTAGAGGGCCAGGGGATGCCTATGGC.

On this clone: The read ends 3 residues before the CDR3 terminus; that terminus is restored from the germline J gene. This chain joins TRBV20-1 and TRBJ1-6; 11 nucleotides line up with TRBD1. V trimming: 3 bases; J trimming: 7 bases; junction bases outside the gene matches: 2. CDR3 length: 14 residues. Germline lookup yields CDR1 DFQATT and CDR2 SNEGSKA (reference sequence). This CDR3 reads CSARDRGLNSPLHF. CDR3 bases read: TGCAGTGCTAGGGACAGGGGGCTGAATTCACCC.

With regard to this clone: From the germline J gene comes the end of the CDR3, since the read stops 3 residues before it. The rearrangement links TRBV20-1 to TRBJ2-7; 8 nucleotides line up with TRBD1. Germline-derived CDR1 and CDR2 are DFQATT and SNEGSKA (reference sequence). This CDR3 is built from 15 residues. V dropped 5 bases and J dropped 4; count of bases not matched to a gene: 13. The CDR3 loop reads CSAGWFDRGGYEQYF. Incomplete CDR3 DNA: TGCAGTGCTGGCTGGTTTGACAGGGGTGGTTACGAG.

As for this clone: Coverage ceases 3 residues before the CDR3 finishes, and the germline J gene fills in the end. The chain joins TRBV7-9 to TRBJ2-2; perhaps TRBD1 as D (6 bases). The CDR3 loop spans 15 amino acids. Germline assignment: CDR1 SEHNR and CDR2 FQNEAQ (reference sequence). V was clipped by 1 base and J by 5 bases, with 11 bases between them. The CDR3 protein is CASSLVWQGTGELFF. The covered CDR3 bases are TGTGCCAGCAGCTTAGTATGGCAGGGGACCGGGGAG.

CDR3: CAISDRGLEKLFF. The part of the CDR3 DNA that was read is TGTGCCATCAGTGACAGGGGGCTTGAAAAA. This chain joins TRBV10-3 and TRBJ1-4; 8 nucleotides line up with TRBD1. The CDR3 goes on 3 residues after the read ends, and that part is filled in from the germline J gene. CDR1 is ENHRY and CDR2 is SYGVKD in the germline V gene. There are 13 residues in the CDR3. With V trimmed by 3 bases and J by 7 bases, 1 base remained unmatched.

By frequency, this clone registers medium-sized. The read gets to within 3 residues of the CDR3 end, and the germline J gene fills in the rest. The chain combines TRBV6-1 with TRBJ2-3; D remains unclear. The CDR3 runs to 14 residues. V lost 2 bases and J lost 2, with 8 bases in between. From germline, CDR1 is MNHNS and CDR2 SASEGT. CDR3 bases read: TGTGCCAGCAGTGAAATCTCGGTCACAGATACG. The encoded protein is CASSEISVTDT. The CDR3 reads in full as CASSEISVTDTQYF.

Notes on this clone: The read finishes 3 residues shy of the CDR3 end, and the germline J gene is used to complete it. The rearrangement joins TRBV7-8 to TRBJ1-2; 9 nucleotides match TRBD1. The germline V gene has CDR1 SGHVS and CDR2 FQNEAQ. The CDR3 is 14 amino acids. V gave up 3 bases and J gave up 7 bases; unmatched junction bases: 6. CDR3 DNA, as far as it was read: TGTGCCAGCAGCTTCGGGACAGGGAATCGTGGC. This codes for CASSFGTGNRG. The full CDR3 sequence reads CASSFGTGNRGYTF. The full variable domain, rest sourced from reference TRBV7-8 and TRBJ1-2, is GAGVSQSPRYKVAKRGQDVALRCDPISGHVSLFWYQQALGQGPEFLTYFQNEAQLDKSGLPSDRFFAERPEGSVSTLKIQRTQQEDSAVYLCASSFGTGNRGYTFGSGTRLTVV.

Concerning this clone itself: The read terminates 3 residues ahead of where the CDR3 ends, so the germline J gene completes it. The rearrangement links TRBV20-1 to TRBJ1-1; 8 bases are shared with TRBD1. With 6 bases clipped from V and 5 bases from J, the junction kept 17 bases outside the gene matches. This CDR3 has 16 residues. CDR1 and CDR2 (germline): DFQATT, SNEGSKA (reference sequence). CDR3 bases read: TGCAGTGCCGACCTCGGGGCTCGACAGGGGAGGACTGAA. Its protein product is CSADLGARQGRTE. The entire CDR3 sequence reads CSADLGARQGRTEAFF.

Concerning this clone itself: The read is 3 residues too short to cover the CDR3 end, so that end is filled in from the germline J gene. The chain couples TRBV19 to TRBJ1-1, with 9 nucleotides matching TRBD1. V was pared by 4 bases and J by 1 base, with 4 bases of the junction left unmatched. CDR3 length: 15 residues. Looked up from germline, CDR1 is LNHDA and CDR2 is SQIVND (reference sequence). This chain's CDR3 is CASSRTGDKNTEAFF. The sequenced CDR3 bases are TGTGCCAGTAGTAGGACAGGGGATAAGAACACTGAA.

With regard to this clone: The CDR3 extends 3 residues past the end of the read, so its final part is completed from the germline J gene. The chain is built from TRBV5-1 and TRBJ2-1, with D tentatively TRBD1 (7 bases). The CDR3 is 17 amino acids. In germline, CDR1 is SGHRS, CDR2 YFSETQ. V gave up 1 base and J gave up 6 bases, with 20 bases separating them. CDR3 loop: CASSLSPTGVGGNEQFF. CDR3 DNA (partial): TGCGCCAGCAGCTTGTCCCCAACAGGGGTGGGGGGCAATGAG.

Regarding this clone: The read finishes 3 residues shy of the CDR3 end, and the germline J gene is used to complete it. The chain employs TRBV4-1 and TRBJ2-3, with a weak D call TRBD2 (5 bases). Germline assignment: CDR1 MGHRA and CDR2 YSYEKL. This CDR3 has 13 residues. The CDR3 sequence is CASSQGLLETQYF. The sequenced part of the CDR3 DNA is TGCGCCAGCAGCCAAGGACTACTAGAGACG.

Note on this clone: The sequenced fragment ends 3 residues before the CDR3 boundary, so the rest is inferred from the germline J gene. The genes are TRBV12-3 or TRBV12-4 and TRBJ2-7; TRBD2 might be the D (10 bases). The germline V and J ends were trimmed by 6 bases and 3 bases, with 27 bases remaining between them. This CDR3 region has 18 residues. CDR3 bases read: TGTGCCAGCAGCCGGGACAGGGTTGGACTAGCGGTCAACTACGAG. Its protein is CASSRDRVGLAVNYE. In full, the CDR3 is CASSRDRVGLAVNYEQYF.

CDR3 DNA, as far as it was read: TGTGCCAGCAGTGAAGGGGGCCGGAGGTTGGACATT. Translating it yields CASSEGGRRLDI. The full CDR3 protein reads CASSEGGRRLDIQYF. The chain has TRBV6-1 and TRBJ2-4; tentatively, D is TRBD1 or TRBD2 (5 bases each). The CDR3 extends 3 residues past the end of the read, so its final part is completed from the germline J gene. With 1 base removed from V and 8 bases from J, the gap between germline ends came to 15 bases. CDR1 is MNHNS and CDR2 is SASEGT in the germline V gene. The CDR3 is 15 residues long.

Turning to this clone: The read ends 3 residues shy of where the CDR3 ends; the end is completed using the germline J gene. The V and J genes are TRBV7-3 and TRBJ2-1; D perhaps matches TRBD2 (5 bases). CDR3 size: 17 residues. V was shortened by 1 base and J by 0 bases, with 13 bases between the two germline ends. CDR1 is SGHTA, CDR2 FQGTGA, per germline. CDR3 DNA, as far as it was read: TGTGCCAGCAGCTTAAGAGGACTCCAGAGCTCCTACAATGAG. This sequence encodes CASSLRGLQSSYNE. The complete CDR3 reads CASSLRGLQSSYNEQFF.

As concerns this clone: The read comes to an end 3 residues before the CDR3 does, leaving the germline J gene to fill in the end. V gene TRBV6-2 or TRBV6-3 combines with J gene TRBJ1-2; D unclear. The germline gives CDR1 MNHEY, CDR2 SVGEGT. The CDR3 totals 13 residues. The DNA read from the CDR3 is TGTGCCAGCAGTTACCAGGAAAACACAGGC. Protein sequence: CASSYQENTG. The full CDR3 protein reads CASSYQENTGYTF.

Regarding this clone: The read terminates 3 residues ahead of where the CDR3 ends, so the germline J gene completes it. This chain joins TRBV7-2 and TRBJ2-3, with 8 bases fitting TRBD2. The CDR3 is 15 residues long. The germline V gene has CDR1 SGHTA and CDR2 FQGNSA. After removal of 2 bases from V and 1 base from J, the junction contained 2 bases not matched to a gene. CDR3 amino acids: CASSLTSGRTDTQYF. Partial CDR3 DNA: TGTGCCAGCAGCTTAACTAGCGGACGCACAGATACG. Full variable domain (outside the CDR3, taken from reference TRBV7-2 and TRBJ2-3): GAGVSQSPSNKVTEKGKDVELRCDPISGHTALYWYRQSLGQGLEFLIYFQGNSAPDKSGLPSDRFSAERTGGSVSTLTIQRTQQEDSAVYLCASSLTSGRTDTQYFGPGTRLTVL.

As concerns this clone: Read coverage stops 3 residues before the CDR3 terminus; the germline J gene supplies the remainder. The chain combines TRBV5-6 with TRBJ2-1; unclear D gene. The V end lost 3 bases, the J end lost 5 bases, and 12 bases lay between the germline ends. Per the germline V gene, CDR1 is SGHDT and CDR2 is YYEEEE. CDR3 length: 14 residues. CDR3 residues: CASSSIDTHNEQFF. The CDR3 DNA, read in part, is TGTGCCAGCAGCTCCATCGACACACACAATGAG.

About this clone itself: An end of the junction differs from the germline gene, which may be a read error. The observed sequence ends 3 residues before the CDR3 terminus, with the missing tail filled in from the germline J gene. This sequence joins TRBV4-2 and TRBJ2-3; D is ambiguous. CDR3 size: 16 residues. CDR1 is LGHNA, CDR2 YNFKEQ, per germline. The sequenced part of the CDR3 DNA is TGCGCCAGCAGCCAGGCGTTAAACCTAGGCACAGATACG. This translates into CASSQALNLGTDT. The full-length CDR3 reads as CASSQALNLGTDTQYF.

The CDR3 sequence is CASSLARVYSDTQYF. The CDR3 bases that were read are TGTGCCAGCAGCTTAGCGCGGGTTTACTCAGATACG. The chain uses TRBV7-8 and TRBJ2-3, with a possible D match to TRBD2 (5 bases). The read ends 3 residues early relative to the CDR3; the germline J gene fills the gap. Trimming pared 0 bases from V and 4 bases from J, leaving 11 bases between. Germline lookup yields CDR1 SGHVS and CDR2 FQNEAQ. The CDR3 totals 15 residues.